Below, 13 T cell receptor beta chains from the same sample are listed, as sequenced in a study of radiation and T cells in renal cell carcinoma. The time point was: baseline pretreatment blood. As for treatment: 15 Gy SBRT to primary tumor, nephrectomy 4 weeks later. Some clones are missing from TCRdb's copy, which holds only in-frame ones; the method was immunoSEQ multiplex PCR. The sample shows about 49,000 clones, approximately 80% of them seen only once. The source material was blood, sampled from a patient whose treatment included radiotherapy and nephrectomy. The receptors originated from a woman aged 70-85 years with renal cell carcinoma.

The chain employs TRBV4-1 and TRBJ1-6; the D is unclear. V was cut by 5 bases and J by 7 bases, with 12 bases left in between. Germline V CDR1 and CDR2: MGHRA, YSYEKL. This CDR3 has 14 residues. In DNA form, the CDR3 reads TGCGCCAGCAGCGAGGAAGTTGCGAATTCACCCCTCCACTTT. It specifies CASSEEVANSPLHF.

The genes are TRBV19 and TRBJ1-5; unclear D gene. V was trimmed by 3 bases and J by 1 base, leaving 10 bases between them. Germline CDR1 and CDR2: LNHDA and SQIVND (reference sequence). The CDR3 has 15 residues. DNA for the CDR3: TGTGCCAGTAGTATCCCAGCGGGAAGCAATCAGCCCCAGCATTTT. Its translation: CASSIPAGSNQPQHF.

J is TRBJ2-7 and V is TRBV19, with TRBD1 matching 7 bases. The CDR3 runs 14 residues. V dropped 6 bases and J dropped 5; count of bases not matched to a gene: 10. CDR1 and CDR2 (germline): LNHDA, SQIVND (reference sequence). The CDR3 sequence: CASSKRQGSDEQYF. The CDR3 nucleotides are TGTGCCAGTAGCAAAAGACAGGGTAGCGACGAGCAGTACTTC.

This clone was observed a few times. CDR3 region: CASSMTGSSYNEQFF. CDR3 coding DNA: TGTGCCAGTAGTATGACGGGGAGCTCCTACAATGAGCAGTTCTTC. The chain recombines TRBV19 with TRBJ2-1, with D maybe TRBD2 (5 bases). The germline V gene has CDR1 LNHDA and CDR2 SQIVND (reference sequence). The CDR3 is 15 residues long. Trimming took off 3 bases at V and 0 bases at J, with 9 bases between the two ends.

The CDR3 DNA reads TGCGCCAGCAGCCAAGAAGGGCGGAGTAATGAAAAACTGTTTTTT. It is translated as CASSQEGRSNEKLFF. The chain is built from TRBV4-3 and TRBJ1-4; D unclear. V dropped 0 bases and J dropped 4 bases, with 9 bases sitting between them. Per the germline V gene, CDR1 is LGHNA and CDR2 is YSLEER. The CDR3 sequence is 15 residues long.

The chain recombines TRBV20-1 with TRBJ2-1; unclear D gene. This CDR3 has 11 amino acids. CDR1 and CDR2 (germline): DFQATT, SNEGSKA (reference sequence). V shed 5 bases and J shed 9 bases, with 11 bases lying between them. CDR3 loop: CSAGTVGEQFF. For the CDR3, the DNA is TGCAGTGCTGGTACGGTGGGTGAGCAGTTCTTC.

This chain connects TRBV7-3 to TRBJ1-1; D remains unclear. Per the germline V gene, CDR1 is SGHTA and CDR2 is FQGTGA. The length of the CDR3 is 18 residues. V shed 5 bases and J shed 2 bases, with 24 bases lying between them. The chain's CDR3 is CASSDLIPMRELNTEAFF. CDR3 nucleotides: TGTGCCAGCAGCGATTTAATCCCGATGAGGGAACTAAACACTGAAGCTTTCTTT.

The CDR3 coding sequence is TGTGCCAGCAGCCCCGGGACAGACTATGGCTACACCTTC. Encoded protein: CASSPGTDYGYTF. The rearrangement links TRBV7-9 to TRBJ1-2, with 7 bases aligning to TRBD1. J was trimmed by 3 bases and V by 5 bases; bases with no gene match: 3. This CDR3 contains 13 residues. Germline CDR1 SEHNR, CDR2 FQNEAQ (reference sequence).

Turning to this clone: Other nucleotide sequences in the sample specify the same CDR3. The gene calls are TRBV30 and TRBJ2-3; no definite D call. V shed 1 base and J shed 2 bases, with 22 bases lying between them. CDR1 is GTSNPN, CDR2 SVGIG, per germline (reference sequence). This CDR3 region has 18 residues. The CDR3 spells CAWSDQHISTVSTDTQYF. DNA for the CDR3: TGTGCCTGGAGTGACCAGCATATCTCAACAGTGTCCACAGATACGCAGTATTTT.

This clone has only one observation. This chain links TRBV19 with TRBJ2-1; 9 positions agree with TRBD2. Germline CDR1 LNHDA, CDR2 SQIVND (reference sequence). With V trimmed by 3 bases and J by 12 bases, 9 bases remained unmatched. The CDR3 totals 14 residues. The CDR3 DNA is TGTGCCAGTAGTATCGTAGCGGGAGACCGGGGGCAGTTCTTC. Amino acid sequence: CASSIVAGDRGQFF.

The CDR3 sequence is CASSSGTGREKLFF. CDR3 nucleotide sequence: TGCGCCAGCAGCTCCGGGACAGGACGTGAAAAACTGTTTTTT. V and J are TRBV5-1 and TRBJ1-4; 8 bases align to TRBD1. The germline V gene has CDR1 SGHRS and CDR2 YFSETQ. This CDR3 is built from 14 residues. The V gene end was trimmed by 3 bases and the J gene end by 7 bases; junction bases not matched to a gene: 5.

The gene calls are TRBV7-2 and TRBJ1-2; D uncertain. Trimming left V 4 bases short and J 4 bases short, with 10 bases between. Germline CDR1 SGHTA, CDR2 FQGNSA. This CDR3 contains 13 residues. The CDR3 protein is CASSSKAAYGYTF. CDR3 DNA sequence: TGTGCCAGCAGCTCTAAAGCAGCCTATGGCTACACCTTC.

This chain joins TRBV5-8 and TRBJ1-5; D perhaps matches TRBD1 (5 bases). Per germline, CDR1 SGHTS and CDR2 YDEGEE. V lost 0 bases and J lost 9, with 13 bases in between. CDR3 length: 14 amino acids. The chain's CDR3 is CASSLEGGVRPQHF. CDR3 DNA: TGTGCCAGCAGCTTGGAAGGAGGGGTGCGGCCCCAGCATTTT.